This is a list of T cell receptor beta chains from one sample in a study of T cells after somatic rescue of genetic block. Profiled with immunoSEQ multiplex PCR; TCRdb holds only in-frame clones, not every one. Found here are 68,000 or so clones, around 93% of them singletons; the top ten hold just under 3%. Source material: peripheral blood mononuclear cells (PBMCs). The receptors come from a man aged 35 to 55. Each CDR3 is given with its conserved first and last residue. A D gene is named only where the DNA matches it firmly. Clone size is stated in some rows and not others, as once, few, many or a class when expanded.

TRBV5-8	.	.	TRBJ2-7	CASSQDRQMYEQYF	TGTGCCAGCAGCCAAGATCGGCAGATGTACGAGCAGTACTTC
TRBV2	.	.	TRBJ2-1	CASLPMGEQFF	TGTGCCAGCCTACCGATGGGTGAGCAGTTCTTC
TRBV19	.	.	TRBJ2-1	CASREGPYNEQFF	TGTGCCAGTAGGGAGGGCCCCTACAATGAGCAGTTCTTC
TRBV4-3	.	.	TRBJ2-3	CASSQEGLADTQYF	TGCGCCAGCAGCCAAGAGGGTTTGGCAGATACGCAGTATTTT
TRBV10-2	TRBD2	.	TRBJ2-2	CASSVTSGRGDTGELFF	TGCGCCAGCAGTGTGACTAGCGGGAGGGGGGACACCGGGGAGCTGTTTTTT
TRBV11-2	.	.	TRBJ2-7	CASSLNGPNEQYF	TGTGCCAGCAGCTTAAACGGCCCCAACGAGCAGTACTTC
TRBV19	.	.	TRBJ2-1	CASSVPYNEQFF	TGTGCCAGTAGTGTCCCTTACAATGAGCAGTTCTTC
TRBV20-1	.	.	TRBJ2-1	CSAAQVPEQFF	TGCAGTGCTGCGCAGGTTCCTGAGCAGTTCTTC
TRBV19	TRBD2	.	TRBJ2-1	CASSLASGFYNEQFF	TGTGCCAGTAGTCTTGCTAGCGGGTTCTACAATGAGCAGTTCTTC
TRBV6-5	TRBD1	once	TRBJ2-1	CASSSRDRTINEQFF	TGTGCCAGCAGTTCACGGGACAGGACTATTAATGAGCAGTTCTTC
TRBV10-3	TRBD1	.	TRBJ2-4	CAIRSGQENIQYF	TGTGCCATCAGATCAGGACAGGAAAACATTCAGTACTTC
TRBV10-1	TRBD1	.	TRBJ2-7	CASSEKPVRTGSYEQYF	TGCGCCAGCAGTGAGAAACCCGTCCGGACAGGGTCCTACGAGCAGTACTTC
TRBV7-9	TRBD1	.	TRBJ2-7	CASSLQGAVSYEQYF	TGTGCCAGCAGCTTGCAGGGGGCGGTATCCTACGAGCAGTACTTC
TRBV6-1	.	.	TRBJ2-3	CASSEGVAQSTDTQYF	TGTGCCAGCAGTGAAGGCGTAGCACAGAGCACAGATACGCAGTATTTT
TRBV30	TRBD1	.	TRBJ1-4	CAWSAGGADEKLFF	TGTGCCTGGAGTGCAGGGGGCGCGGATGAAAAACTGTTTTTT
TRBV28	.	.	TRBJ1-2	CASNTENYGYTF	TGTGCCAGCAACACAGAGAACTATGGCTACACCTTC
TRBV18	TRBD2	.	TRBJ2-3	CASSSTSAYTDTQYF	TGTGCCAGCTCATCGACTAGCGCCTACACAGATACGCAGTATTTT
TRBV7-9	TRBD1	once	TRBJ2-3	CASSLGGTALTTDTQYF	TGTGCCAGCAGCTTAGGGGGGACAGCGCTAACGACAGATACGCAGTATTTT
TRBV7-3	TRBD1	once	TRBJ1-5	CASRLQGTGRLPQHF	TGTGCCAGCAGACTTCAGGGGACAGGGCGTTTGCCCCAGCATTTT
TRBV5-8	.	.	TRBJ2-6	CASSVRGAGANVLTF	TGTGCCAGCAGCGTAAGGGGGGCTGGGGCCAACGTCCTGACTTTC
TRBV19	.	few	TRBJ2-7	CASSGASYEQYF	TGTGCCAGTAGCGGTGCTTCCTACGAGCAGTACTTC
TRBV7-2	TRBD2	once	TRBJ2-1	CASSLGALAGGGSYNEQFF	TGTGCCAGCAGCTTAGGTGCCCTAGCGGGAGGGGGATCCTACAATGAGCAGTTCTTC
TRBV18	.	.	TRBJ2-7	CASSQVSSGYEQYF	TGTGCCAGCTCACAAGTATCGTCCGGCTACGAGCAGTACTTC
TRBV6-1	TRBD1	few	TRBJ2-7	CASSEALTGGKYEQYF	TGTGCCAGCAGTGAAGCGCTTACAGGGGGCAAATACGAGCAGTACTTC
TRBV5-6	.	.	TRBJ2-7	CASSLELFSSSYEQYF	TGTGCCAGCAGCTTGGAACTTTTCTCGAGCTCCTACGAGCAGTACTTC
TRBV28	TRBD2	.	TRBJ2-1	CASSLDLAGDHNEQFF	TGTGCCAGCAGTTTAGACCTAGCGGGAGATCACAATGAGCAGTTCTTC
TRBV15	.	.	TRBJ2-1	CATSRDPDSYNEQFF	TGTGCCACCAGCAGAGATCCCGACAGCTACAATGAGCAGTTCTTC
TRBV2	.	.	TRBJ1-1	CASTLGEGTEAFF	TGTGCCAGCACCCTAGGAGAGGGCACTGAAGCTTTCTTT
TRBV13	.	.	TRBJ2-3	CASSLDRDTDTQYF	TGTGCCAGCAGCTTAGACCGGGACACAGATACGCAGTATTTT
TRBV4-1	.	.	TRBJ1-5	CASSHLAGERDNQPQHF	TGCGCCAGCAGCCACCTCGCAGGGGAACGTGACAATCAGCCCCAGCATTTT
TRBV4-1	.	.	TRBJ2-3	CASSQAGAGADTQYF	TGCGCCAGCAGCCAAGCGGGGGCTGGGGCAGATACGCAGTATTTT
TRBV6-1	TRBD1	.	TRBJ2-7	CASSSPDRGHEQYF	TGTGCCAGCAGCTCCCCGGACAGGGGCCACGAGCAGTACTTC
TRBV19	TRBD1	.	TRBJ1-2	CASSVDRGNYGYTF	TGTGCCAGTAGTGTGGACAGGGGGAACTATGGCTACACCTTC
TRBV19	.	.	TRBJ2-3	CASSKILRVVWWYF	TGTGCCAGTAGTAAAATTTTACGAGTTGTGTGGTGGTATTTT
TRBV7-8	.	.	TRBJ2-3	CASSRNQLPDTDTQYF	TGTGCCAGCAGCCGAAATCAACTACCAGACACAGATACGCAGTATTTT
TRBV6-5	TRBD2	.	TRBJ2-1	CASRRAGGLNNEQFF	TGTGCCAGCAGGCGAGCGGGGGGGTTGAACAATGAGCAGTTCTTC
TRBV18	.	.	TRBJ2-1	CASSPGTSNEQFF	TGTGCCAGCTCACCCGGGACCTCGAATGAGCAGTTCTTC
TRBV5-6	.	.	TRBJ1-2	CASSLAGQLGYGYTF	TGTGCCAGCAGCTTGGCCGGGCAGCTAGGCTATGGCTACACCTTC
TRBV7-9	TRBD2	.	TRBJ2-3	CASSPTSGGPFEIDTQYF	TGTGCCAGCAGCCCGACTAGCGGGGGCCCTTTTGAGATTGATACGCAGTATTTT